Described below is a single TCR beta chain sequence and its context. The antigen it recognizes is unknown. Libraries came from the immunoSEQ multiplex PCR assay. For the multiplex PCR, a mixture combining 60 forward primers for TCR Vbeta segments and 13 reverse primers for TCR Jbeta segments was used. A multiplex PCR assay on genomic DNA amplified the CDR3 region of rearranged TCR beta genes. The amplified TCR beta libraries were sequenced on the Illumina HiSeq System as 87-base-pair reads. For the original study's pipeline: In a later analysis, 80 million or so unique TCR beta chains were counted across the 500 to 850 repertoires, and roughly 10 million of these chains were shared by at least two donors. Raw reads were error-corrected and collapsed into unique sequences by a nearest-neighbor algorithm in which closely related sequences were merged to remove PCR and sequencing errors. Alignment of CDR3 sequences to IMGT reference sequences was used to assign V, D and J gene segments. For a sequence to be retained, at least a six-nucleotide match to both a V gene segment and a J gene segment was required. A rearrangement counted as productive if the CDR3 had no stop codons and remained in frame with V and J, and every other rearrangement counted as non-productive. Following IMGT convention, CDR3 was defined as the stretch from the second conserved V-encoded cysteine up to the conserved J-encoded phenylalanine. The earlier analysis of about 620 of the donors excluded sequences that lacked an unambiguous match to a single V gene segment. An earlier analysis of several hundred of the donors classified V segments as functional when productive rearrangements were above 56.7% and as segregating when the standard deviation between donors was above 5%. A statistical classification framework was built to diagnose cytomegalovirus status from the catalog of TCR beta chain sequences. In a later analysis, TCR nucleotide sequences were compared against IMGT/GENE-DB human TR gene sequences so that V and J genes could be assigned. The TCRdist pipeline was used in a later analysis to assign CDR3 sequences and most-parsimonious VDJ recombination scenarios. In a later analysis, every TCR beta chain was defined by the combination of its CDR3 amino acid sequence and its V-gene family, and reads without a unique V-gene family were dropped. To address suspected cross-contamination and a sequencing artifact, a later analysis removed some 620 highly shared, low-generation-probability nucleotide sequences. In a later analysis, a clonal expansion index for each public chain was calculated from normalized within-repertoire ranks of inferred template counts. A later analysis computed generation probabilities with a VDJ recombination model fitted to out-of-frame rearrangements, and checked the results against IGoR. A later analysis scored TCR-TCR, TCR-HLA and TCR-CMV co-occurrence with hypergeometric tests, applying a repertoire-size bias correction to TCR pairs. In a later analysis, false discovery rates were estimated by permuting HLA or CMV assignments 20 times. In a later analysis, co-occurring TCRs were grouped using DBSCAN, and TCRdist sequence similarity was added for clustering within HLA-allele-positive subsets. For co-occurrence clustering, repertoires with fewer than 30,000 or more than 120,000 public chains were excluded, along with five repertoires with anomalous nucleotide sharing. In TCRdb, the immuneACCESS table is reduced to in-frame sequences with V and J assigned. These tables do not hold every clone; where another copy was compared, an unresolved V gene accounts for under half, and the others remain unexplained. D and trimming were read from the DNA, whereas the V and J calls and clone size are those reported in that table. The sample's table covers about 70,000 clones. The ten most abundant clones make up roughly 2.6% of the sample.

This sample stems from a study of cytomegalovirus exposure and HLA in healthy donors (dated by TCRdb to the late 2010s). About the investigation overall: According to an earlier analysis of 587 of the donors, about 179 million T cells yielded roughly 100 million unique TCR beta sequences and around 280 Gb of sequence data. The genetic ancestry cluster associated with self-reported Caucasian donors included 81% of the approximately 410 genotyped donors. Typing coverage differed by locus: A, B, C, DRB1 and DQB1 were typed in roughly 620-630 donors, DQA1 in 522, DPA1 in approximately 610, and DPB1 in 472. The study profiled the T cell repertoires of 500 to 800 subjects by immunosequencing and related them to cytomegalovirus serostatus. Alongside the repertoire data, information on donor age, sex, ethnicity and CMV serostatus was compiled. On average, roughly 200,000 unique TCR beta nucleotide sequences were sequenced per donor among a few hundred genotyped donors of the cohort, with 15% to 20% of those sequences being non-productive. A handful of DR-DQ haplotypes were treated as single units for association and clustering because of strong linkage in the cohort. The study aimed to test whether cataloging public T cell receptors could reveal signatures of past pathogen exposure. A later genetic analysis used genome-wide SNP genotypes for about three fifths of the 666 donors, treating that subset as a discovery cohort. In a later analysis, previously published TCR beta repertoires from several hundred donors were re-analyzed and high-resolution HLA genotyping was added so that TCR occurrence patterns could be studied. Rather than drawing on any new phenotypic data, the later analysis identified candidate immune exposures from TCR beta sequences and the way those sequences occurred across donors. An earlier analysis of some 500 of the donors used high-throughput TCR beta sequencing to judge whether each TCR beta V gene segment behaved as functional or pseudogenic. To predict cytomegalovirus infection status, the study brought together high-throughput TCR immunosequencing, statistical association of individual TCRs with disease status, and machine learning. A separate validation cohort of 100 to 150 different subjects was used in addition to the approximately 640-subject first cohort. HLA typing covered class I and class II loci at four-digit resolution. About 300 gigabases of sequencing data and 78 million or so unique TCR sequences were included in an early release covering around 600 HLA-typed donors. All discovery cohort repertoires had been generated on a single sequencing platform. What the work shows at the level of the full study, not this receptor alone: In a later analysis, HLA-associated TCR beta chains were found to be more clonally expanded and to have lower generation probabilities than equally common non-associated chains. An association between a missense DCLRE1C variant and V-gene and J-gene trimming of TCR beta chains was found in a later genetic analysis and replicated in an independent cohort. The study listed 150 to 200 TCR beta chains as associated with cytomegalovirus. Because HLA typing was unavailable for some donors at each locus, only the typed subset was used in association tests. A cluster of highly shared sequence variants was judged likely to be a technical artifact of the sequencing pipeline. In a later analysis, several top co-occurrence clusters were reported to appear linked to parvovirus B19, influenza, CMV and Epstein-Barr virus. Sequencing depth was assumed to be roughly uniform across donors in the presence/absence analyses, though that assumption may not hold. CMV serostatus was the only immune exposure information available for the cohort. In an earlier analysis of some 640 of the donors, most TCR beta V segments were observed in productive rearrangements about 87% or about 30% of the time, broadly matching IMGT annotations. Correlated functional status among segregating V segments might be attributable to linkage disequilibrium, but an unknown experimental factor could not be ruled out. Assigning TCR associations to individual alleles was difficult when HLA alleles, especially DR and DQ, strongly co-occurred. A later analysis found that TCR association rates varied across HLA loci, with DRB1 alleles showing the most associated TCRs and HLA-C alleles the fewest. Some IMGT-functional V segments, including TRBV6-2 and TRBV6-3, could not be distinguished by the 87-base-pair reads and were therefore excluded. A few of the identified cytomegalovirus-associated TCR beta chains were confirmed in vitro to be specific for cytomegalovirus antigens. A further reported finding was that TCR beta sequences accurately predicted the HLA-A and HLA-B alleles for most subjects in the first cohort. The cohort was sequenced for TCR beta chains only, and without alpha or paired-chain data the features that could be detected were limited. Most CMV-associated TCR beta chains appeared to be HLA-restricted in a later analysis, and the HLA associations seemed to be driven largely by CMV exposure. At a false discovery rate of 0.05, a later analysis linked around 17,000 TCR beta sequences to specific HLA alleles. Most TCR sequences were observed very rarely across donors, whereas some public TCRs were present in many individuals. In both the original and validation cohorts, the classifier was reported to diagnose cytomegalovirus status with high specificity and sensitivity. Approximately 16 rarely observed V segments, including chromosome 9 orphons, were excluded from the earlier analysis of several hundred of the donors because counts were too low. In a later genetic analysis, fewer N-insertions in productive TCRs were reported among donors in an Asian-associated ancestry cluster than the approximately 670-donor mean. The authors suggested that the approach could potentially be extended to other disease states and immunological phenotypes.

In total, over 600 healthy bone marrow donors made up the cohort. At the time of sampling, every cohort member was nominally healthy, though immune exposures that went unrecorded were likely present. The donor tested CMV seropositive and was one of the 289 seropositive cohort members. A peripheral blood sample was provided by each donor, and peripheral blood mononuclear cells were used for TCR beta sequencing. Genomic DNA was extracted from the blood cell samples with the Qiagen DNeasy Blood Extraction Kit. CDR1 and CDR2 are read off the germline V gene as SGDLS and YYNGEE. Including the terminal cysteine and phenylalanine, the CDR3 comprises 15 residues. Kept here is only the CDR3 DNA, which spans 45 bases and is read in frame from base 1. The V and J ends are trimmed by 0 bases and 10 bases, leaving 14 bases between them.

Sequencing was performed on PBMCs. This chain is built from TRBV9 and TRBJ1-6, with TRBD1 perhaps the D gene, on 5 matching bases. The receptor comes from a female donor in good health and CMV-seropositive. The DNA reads TGTGCCAGCAGCGTAGGGCAGGGTGAAGGCTCACCCCTCCACTTT. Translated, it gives CASSVGQGEGSPLHF. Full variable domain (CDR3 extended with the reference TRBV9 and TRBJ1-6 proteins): DSGVTQTPKHLITATGQRVTLRCSPRSGDLSVYWYQQSLDQGLQFLIQYYNGEERAKGNILERFSAQQFPDLHSELNLSSLELGDSALYFCASSVGQGEGSPLHFGNGTRLTVT.